This entry lists 5 T cell receptor beta chains sequenced from one sample in a study of T cells in Graves' hyperthyroidism and ophthalmopathy. The source material, RNA transcripts, was used to amplify TCR beta CDR3 regions. TCR CDR3 underwent first-round RT-PCR with the HTBI primer set. Via MiXCR, TCRdb re-called the multiplex PCR reads, giving one row per CDR3 protein. The profile shows 400,000 to 450,000 distinct CDR3 sequences, around 15% of them singletons. Sequencing input: blood. The receptors were sampled from a man in his late teens or twenties with Graves' ophthalmopathy.

In this sample, this clonotype turned up many times. V usage is TRBV30 and J usage is TRBJ1-2, with TRBD1 matching over 7 bases. Germline CDR1 reads GTSNPN; CDR2 reads SVGIG (reference sequence). V shed 0 bases, J shed 4 bases, and the junction held 2 bases outside the gene matches. This CDR3 comprises 13 residues. This chain's CDR3 is CAWSVGDSYGYTF. The CDR3 coding sequence is TGTGCCTGGAGTGTAGGGGACAGCTATGGCTACACCTTC.

This clonotype was counted ten times or more. The chain combines TRBV11-2 with TRBJ1-5; D is possibly TRBD1 (6 bases). The CDR3 extends over 14 amino acids. Germline CDR1 and CDR2: SGHAT and FQNNGV. V was cut by 5 bases and J by 6 bases, with 14 bases left in between. CDR3 DNA sequence: TGTGCCAGCAGCGCTGTCTCAGGGGTTCAGCCCCAGCATTTT. This sequence encodes CASSAVSGVQPQHF.

This clonotype has a handful of counts. The chain uses TRBV7-3 and TRBJ1-1; D is unclear. The V gene lost 1 base and the J gene lost 11 bases, with 14 bases spanning the gap. The CDR3 totals 13 residues. The V gene's germline CDR1 is SGHTA and CDR2 FQGTGA. The CDR3 DNA is TGTGCCAGCAGCTTAATTTCTGGGTATGATGCTTTCTTT. This codes for CASSLISGYDAFF.

CDR3 protein: CASSFGSGQGATEAFF. CDR3 nucleotides: TGTGCCAGCAGCTTTGGGTCGGGACAGGGTGCCACTGAAGCTTTCTTT. The chain carries TRBV11-2 and TRBJ1-1, with 9 bases lining up with TRBD1. V was pared by 3 bases and J by 4 bases, with 9 bases of the junction left unmatched. This CDR3 spans 16 amino acids. Germline V gives CDR1 SGHAT, CDR2 FQNNGV.

This clonotype was seen repeatedly, ten times or more. The V gene is TRBV2, the J gene TRBJ2-5; D remains unclear. The length of the CDR3 is 14 residues. V lost 6 bases, J lost 0 bases, and 11 bases lay in between. CDR1 is SNHLY and CDR2 is FYNNEI in the germline V gene. CDR3 protein: CASRKTANQETQYF. The DNA for the CDR3 is TGTGCCAGCAGGAAGACTGCTAACCAAGAGACCCAGTACTTC.